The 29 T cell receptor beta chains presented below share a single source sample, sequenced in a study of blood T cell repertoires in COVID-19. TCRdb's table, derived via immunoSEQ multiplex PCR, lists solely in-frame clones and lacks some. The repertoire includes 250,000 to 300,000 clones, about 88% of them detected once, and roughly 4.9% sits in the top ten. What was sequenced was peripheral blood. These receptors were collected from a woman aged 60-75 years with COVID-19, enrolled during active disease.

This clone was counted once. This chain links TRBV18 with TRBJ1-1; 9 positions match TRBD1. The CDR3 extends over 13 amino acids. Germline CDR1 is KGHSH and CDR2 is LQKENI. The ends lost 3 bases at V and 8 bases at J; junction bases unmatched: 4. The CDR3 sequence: CASSPRDREEAFF. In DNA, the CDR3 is TGTGCCAGCTCACCTAGGGACAGGGAGGAAGCTTTCTTT.

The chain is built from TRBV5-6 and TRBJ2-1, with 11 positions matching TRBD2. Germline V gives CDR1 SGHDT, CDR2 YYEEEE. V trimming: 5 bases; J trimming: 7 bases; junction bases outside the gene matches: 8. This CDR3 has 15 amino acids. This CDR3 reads CASSGVAGGRNEQFF. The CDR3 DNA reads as TGTGCCAGCAGTGGGGTAGCGGGAGGGCGTAATGAGCAGTTCTTC.

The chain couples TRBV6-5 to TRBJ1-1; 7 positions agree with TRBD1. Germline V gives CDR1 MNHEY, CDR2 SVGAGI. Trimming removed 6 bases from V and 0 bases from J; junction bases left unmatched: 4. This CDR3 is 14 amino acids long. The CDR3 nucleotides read TGTGCCAGCAGACAACAGGGGATGAACACTGAAGCTTTCTTT. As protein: CASRQQGMNTEAFF.

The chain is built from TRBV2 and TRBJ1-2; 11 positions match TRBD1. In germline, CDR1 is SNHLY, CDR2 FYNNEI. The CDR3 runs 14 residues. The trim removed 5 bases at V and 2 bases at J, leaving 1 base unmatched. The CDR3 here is CASSRDRGNYGYTF. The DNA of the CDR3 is TGTGCCAGCAGTCGGGACAGGGGGAACTATGGCTACACCTTC.

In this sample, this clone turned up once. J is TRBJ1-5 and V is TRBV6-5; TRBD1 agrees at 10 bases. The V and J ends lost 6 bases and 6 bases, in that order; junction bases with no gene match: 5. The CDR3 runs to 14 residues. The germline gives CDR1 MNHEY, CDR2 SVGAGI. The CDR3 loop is CASRPGQGSQPQHF. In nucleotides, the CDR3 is TGTGCCAGCAGACCGGGACAGGGGAGTCAGCCCCAGCATTTT.

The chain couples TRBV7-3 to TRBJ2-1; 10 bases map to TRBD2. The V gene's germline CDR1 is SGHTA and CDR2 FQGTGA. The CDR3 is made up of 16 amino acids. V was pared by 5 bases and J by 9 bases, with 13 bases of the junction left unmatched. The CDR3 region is CASSAVAGGLRGEQFF. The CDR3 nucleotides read TGTGCCAGCAGCGCAGTAGCGGGAGGATTACGGGGTGAGCAGTTCTTC. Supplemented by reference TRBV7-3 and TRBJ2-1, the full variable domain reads GAGVSQTPSNKVTEKGKYVELRCDPISGHTALYWYRQSLGQGPEFLIYFQGTGAADDSGLPNDRFFAVRPEGSVSTLKIQRTERGDSAVYLCASSAVAGGLRGEQFFGPGTRLTVL.

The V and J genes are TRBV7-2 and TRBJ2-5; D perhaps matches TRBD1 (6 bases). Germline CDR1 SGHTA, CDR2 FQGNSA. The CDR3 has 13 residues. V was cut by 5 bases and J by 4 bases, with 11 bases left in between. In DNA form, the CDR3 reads TGTGCCAGCAGCCCACAGGGTATAGAGACCCAGTACTTC. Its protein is CASSPQGIETQYF.

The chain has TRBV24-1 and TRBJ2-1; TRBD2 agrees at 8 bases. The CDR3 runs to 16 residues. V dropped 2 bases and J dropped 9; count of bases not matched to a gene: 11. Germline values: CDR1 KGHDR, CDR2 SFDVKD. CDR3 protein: CATSDWGSGARGEQFF. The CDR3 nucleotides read TGTGCCACCAGTGATTGGGGTAGCGGGGCACGGGGTGAGCAGTTCTTC.

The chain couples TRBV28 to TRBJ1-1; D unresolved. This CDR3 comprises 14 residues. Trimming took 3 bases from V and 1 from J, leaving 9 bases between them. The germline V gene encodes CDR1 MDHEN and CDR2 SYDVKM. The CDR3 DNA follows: TGTGCCAGCAGTTTGGTAAGAGGGAACACTGAAGCTTTCTTT. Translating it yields CASSLVRGNTEAFF.

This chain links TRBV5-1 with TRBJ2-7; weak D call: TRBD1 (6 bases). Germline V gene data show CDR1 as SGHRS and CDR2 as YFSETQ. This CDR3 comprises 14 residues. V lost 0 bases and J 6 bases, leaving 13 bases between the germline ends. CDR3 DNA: TGCGCCAGCAGCTTGGGACAGGAGACGGTCGAGCAGTACTTC. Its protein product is CASSLGQETVEQYF.

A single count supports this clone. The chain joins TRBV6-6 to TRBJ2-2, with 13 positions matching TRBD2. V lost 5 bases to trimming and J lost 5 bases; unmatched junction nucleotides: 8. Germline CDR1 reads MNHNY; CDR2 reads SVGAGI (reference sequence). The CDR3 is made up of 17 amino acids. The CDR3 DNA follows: TGTGCCAGCAGTCCGCCGAGACTAGCGGGAGGTACCGGGGAGCTGTTTTTT. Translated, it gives CASSPPRLAGGTGELFF.

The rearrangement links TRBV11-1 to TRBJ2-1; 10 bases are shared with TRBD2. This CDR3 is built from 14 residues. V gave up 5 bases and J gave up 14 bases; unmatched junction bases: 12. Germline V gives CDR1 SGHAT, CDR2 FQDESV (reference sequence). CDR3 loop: CASSPGGLAGVEFF. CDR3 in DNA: TGTGCCAGCAGCCCTGGGGGTCTAGCGGGAGTCGAGTTCTTC.

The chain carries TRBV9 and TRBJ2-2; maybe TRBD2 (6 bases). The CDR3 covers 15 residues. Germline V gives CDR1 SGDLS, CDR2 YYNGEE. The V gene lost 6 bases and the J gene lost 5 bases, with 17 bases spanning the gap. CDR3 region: CASNPWGGETGELFF. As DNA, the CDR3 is TGTGCCAGCAACCCATGGGGAGGTGAGACCGGGGAGCTGTTTTTT.

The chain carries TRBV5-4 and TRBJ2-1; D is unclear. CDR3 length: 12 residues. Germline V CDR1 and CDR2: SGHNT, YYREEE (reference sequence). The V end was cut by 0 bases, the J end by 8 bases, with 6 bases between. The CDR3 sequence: CASSLVTDEQFF. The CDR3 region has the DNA TGTGCCAGCAGCTTGGTTACGGATGAGCAGTTCTTC.

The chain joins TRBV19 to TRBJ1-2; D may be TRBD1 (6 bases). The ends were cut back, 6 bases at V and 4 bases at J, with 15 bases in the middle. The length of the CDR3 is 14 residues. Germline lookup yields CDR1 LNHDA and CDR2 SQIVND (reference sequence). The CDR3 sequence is CASRLGGASYGYTF. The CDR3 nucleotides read TGTGCCAGTAGGTTGGGGGGGGCAAGCTATGGCTACACCTTC.

This chain's CDR3 is CASSQHRGGGSSYNEQFF. The CDR3 region has the DNA TGTGCCAGCAGCCAACATAGGGGGGGAGGAAGCTCCTACAATGAGCAGTTCTTC. V and J are TRBV4-2 and TRBJ2-1, with D perhaps matching TRBD2 (7 bases). This CDR3 has 18 amino acids. Between the trimmed V and J ends, which lost 2 bases and 0 bases, there was a span of 17 bases. CDR1 is LGHNA and CDR2 is YNFKEQ in the germline V gene.

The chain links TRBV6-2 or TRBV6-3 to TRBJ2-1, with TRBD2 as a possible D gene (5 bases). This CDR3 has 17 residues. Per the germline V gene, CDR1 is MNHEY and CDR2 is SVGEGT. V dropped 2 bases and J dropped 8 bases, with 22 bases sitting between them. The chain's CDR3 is CASSYLPGEARRYEQFF. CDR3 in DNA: TGTGCCAGCAGTTACCTTCCCGGGGAAGCGAGGAGGTATGAGCAGTTCTTC.

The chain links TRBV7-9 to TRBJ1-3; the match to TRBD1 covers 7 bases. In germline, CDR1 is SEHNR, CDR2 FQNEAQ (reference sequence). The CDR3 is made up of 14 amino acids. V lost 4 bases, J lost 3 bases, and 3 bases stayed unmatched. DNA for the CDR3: TGTGCCAGCAGCTACAACAGGGGTGGAAACACCATATATTTT. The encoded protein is CASSYNRGGNTIYF. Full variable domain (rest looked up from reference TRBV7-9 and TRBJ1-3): DTGVSQNPRHKITKRGQNVTFRCDPISEHNRLYWYRQTLGQGPEFLTYFQNEAQLEKSRLLSDRFSAERPKGSFSTLEIQRTEQGDSAMYLCASSYNRGGNTIYFGEGSWLTVV.

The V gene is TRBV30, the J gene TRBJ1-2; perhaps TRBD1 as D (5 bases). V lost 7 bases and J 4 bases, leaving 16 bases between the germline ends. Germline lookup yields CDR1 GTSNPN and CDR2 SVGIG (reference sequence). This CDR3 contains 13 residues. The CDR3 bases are TGTGCCTTCGCAATCGACAGATCCTATGGCTACACCTTC. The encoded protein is CAFAIDRSYGYTF.

The CDR3 sequence: CASSQEQGATEAFF. The CDR3 DNA reads TGCGCCAGCAGCCAAGAGCAGGGGGCAACTGAAGCTTTCTTT. This chain links TRBV4-3 with TRBJ1-1; 8 positions match TRBD1. This CDR3 is 14 amino acids long. Per germline, CDR1 LGHNA and CDR2 YSLEER. The J segment lost 5 bases and the V segment lost 0 bases, leaving 2 bases of the junction unmatched.

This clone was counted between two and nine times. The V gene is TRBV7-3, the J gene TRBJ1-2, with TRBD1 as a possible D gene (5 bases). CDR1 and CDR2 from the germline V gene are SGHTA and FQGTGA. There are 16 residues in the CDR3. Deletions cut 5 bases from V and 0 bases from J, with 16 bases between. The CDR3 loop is CASSPSPPGTNYGYTF. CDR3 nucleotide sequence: TGTGCCAGCAGCCCGAGCCCCCCAGGGACTAACTATGGCTACACCTTC.

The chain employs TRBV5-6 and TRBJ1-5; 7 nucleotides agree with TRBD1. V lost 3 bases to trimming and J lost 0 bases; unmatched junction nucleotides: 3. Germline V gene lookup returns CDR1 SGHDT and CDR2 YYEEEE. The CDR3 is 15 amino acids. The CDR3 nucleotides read TGTGCCAGCAGCTGGGGACAGTATAGCAATCAGCCCCAGCATTTT. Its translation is CASSWGQYSNQPQHF.

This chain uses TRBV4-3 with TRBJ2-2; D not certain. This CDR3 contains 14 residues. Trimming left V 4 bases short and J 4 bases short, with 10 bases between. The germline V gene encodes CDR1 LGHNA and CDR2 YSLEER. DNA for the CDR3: TGCGCCAGCAGCCGGGCGATGTCCACCGGGGAGCTGTTTTTT. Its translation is CASSRAMSTGELFF.

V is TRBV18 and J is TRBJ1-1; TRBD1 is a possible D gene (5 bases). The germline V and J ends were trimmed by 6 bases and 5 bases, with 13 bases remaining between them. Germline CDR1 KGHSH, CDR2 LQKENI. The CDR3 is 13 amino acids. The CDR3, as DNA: TGTGCCAGCTCCGCATCGGGGGAAACTGAAGCTTTCTTT. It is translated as CASSASGETEAFF.

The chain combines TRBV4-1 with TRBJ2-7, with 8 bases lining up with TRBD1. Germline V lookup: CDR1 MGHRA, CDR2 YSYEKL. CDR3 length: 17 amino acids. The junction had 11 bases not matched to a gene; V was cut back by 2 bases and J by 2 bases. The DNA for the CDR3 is TGCGCCAGCAGCCAACGTTTTCCGGGACAGGAAACCTACGAGCAGTACTTC. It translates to CASSQRFPGQETYEQYF.

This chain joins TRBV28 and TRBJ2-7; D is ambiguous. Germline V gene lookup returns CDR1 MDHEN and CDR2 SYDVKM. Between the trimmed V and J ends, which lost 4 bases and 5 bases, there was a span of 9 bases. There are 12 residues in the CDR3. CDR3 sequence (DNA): TGTGCCAGCAGTTCCGTAGTCAACGAGCAGTACTTC. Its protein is CASSSVVNEQYF.

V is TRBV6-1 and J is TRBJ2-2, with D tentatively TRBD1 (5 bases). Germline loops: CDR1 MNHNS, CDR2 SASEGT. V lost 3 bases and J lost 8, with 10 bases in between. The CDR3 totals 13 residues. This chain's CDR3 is CASSEDTTGELFF. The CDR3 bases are TGTGCCAGCAGTGAGGACACCACTGGGGAGCTGTTTTTT.

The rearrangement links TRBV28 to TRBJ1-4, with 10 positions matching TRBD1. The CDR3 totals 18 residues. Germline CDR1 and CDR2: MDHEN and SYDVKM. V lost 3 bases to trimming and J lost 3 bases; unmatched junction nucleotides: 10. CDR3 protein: CASSFPRDRGQANEKLFF. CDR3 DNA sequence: TGTGCCAGCAGTTTCCCCCGCGACAGGGGGCAGGCTAATGAAAAACTGTTTTTT.

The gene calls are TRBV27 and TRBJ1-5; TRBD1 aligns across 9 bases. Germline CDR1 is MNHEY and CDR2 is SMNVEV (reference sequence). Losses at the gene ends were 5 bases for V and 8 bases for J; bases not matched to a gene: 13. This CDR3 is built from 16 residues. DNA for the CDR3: TGTGCCAGCAGTCCCACGGGGACAGGGAGCGTTAAGCCCCAGCATTTT. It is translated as CASSPTGTGSVKPQHF.